These 12 T cell receptor beta chains were sequenced from one sample in a study of T cells in women clearing cervical HPV infection. Libraries were prepared by immunoSEQ multiplex PCR; TCRdb keeps only in-frame clonotypes and omits some of them. This table holds 45,000 to 55,000 clones. The sample was blood buffy coat. These receptors were taken from a woman aged 18 to 75 with a cervical HPV16 infection that either progressed to CIN3+ or cleared (not recorded which).

Points on this clone: The read terminates 3 residues before the CDR3 end, so the remaining end is supplied by the germline J gene. V usage is TRBV27 and J usage is TRBJ2-5, with TRBD2 matching over 12 bases. The CDR3 loop spans 17 amino acids. Per germline, CDR1 MNHEY and CDR2 SMNVEV (reference sequence). With 10 bases clipped from V and 3 bases from J, the junction kept 15 bases outside the gene matches. The sequenced part of the CDR3 DNA is TGTGCCACCAAGGGGGTCAGGCTAGCGGGAGGGAAAGAGACC. Translating it yields CATKGVRLAGGKET. The whole CDR3 is CATKGVRLAGGKETQYF.

About this clone: From the germline J gene comes the end of the CDR3, since the read stops 3 residues before it. The chain has TRBV18 and TRBJ2-1; the match to TRBD1 covers 9 bases. Germline V gene sequence: CDR1 KGHSH, CDR2 LQKENI. V dropped 4 bases and J dropped 7; count of bases not matched to a gene: 11. This CDR3 region has 16 residues. CDR3 in amino acids: CASSQPGQGVWNEQFF. The CDR3 DNA, read in part, is TGTGCCAGCTCACAGCCGGGACAGGGTGTGTGGAATGAG.

Notes on this clone: Read coverage stops 3 residues before the CDR3 terminus; the germline J gene supplies the remainder. The genes are TRBV30 and TRBJ1-1, with D possibly being TRBD1 (6 bases). V shed 2 bases and J shed 4 bases, with 14 bases lying between them. The germline V gene has CDR1 GTSNPN and CDR2 SVGIG (reference sequence). The CDR3 length is 14 residues. The CDR3 loop reads CAWSIHSRGTEAFF. CDR3 bases read: TGTGCCTGGAGTATCCACTCCAGGGGCACTGAA.

Partial CDR3 DNA: TGCAGTGCCGCGACTAGCGGGGGGGGATACTACGAG. Protein product: CSAATSGGGYYE. The full CDR3 reads CSAATSGGGYYEQYF. The chain joins TRBV20-1 to TRBJ2-7; 14 positions match TRBD2. The read finishes 3 residues shy of the CDR3 end, and the germline J gene is used to complete it. Germline V gene data show CDR1 as DFQATT and CDR2 as SNEGSKA (reference sequence). This CDR3 region has 15 residues. Unmatched junction bases numbered 7, after V lost 6 bases and J lost 3 bases.

With respect to this clone: The read ends 3 residues early relative to the CDR3; the germline J gene fills the gap. The chain carries TRBV20-1 and TRBJ1-4, with D possibly matching TRBD1 (6 bases). Trimming took off 5 bases at V and 6 bases at J, with 16 bases between the two ends. Germline V lookup: CDR1 DFQATT, CDR2 SNEGSKA (reference sequence). CDR3 size: 14 residues. The covered CDR3 bases are TGCAGTGCTCTAAACAGGGAGGAGGATGAAAAA. Translating gives CSALNREEDEK. The full CDR3 protein is CSALNREEDEKLFF.

Points on this clone: The read stops 3 residues short of the end of the CDR3; the missing end is completed from the germline J gene. The V call is TRBV27, the J call TRBJ1-5; no firm D call. V shed 3 bases and J shed 2 bases, with 8 bases lying between them. The CDR3 extends over 14 amino acids. In germline, CDR1 is MNHEY, CDR2 SMNVEV (reference sequence). The sequenced part of the CDR3 DNA is TGTGCCAGCAGTTTTGGACTAGGCAATCAGCCC. Its translation: CASSFGLGNQP. Given in full, the CDR3 is CASSFGLGNQPQHF.

On this clone: The read ends 3 residues before the CDR3 terminus; that terminus is restored from the germline J gene. The rearrangement joins TRBV20-1 to TRBJ1-1; D possibly corresponds to TRBD1 (6 bases). The CDR3 totals 13 residues. Trimming left V 4 bases short and J 3 bases short, with 12 bases between. Germline assignment: CDR1 DFQATT and CDR2 SNEGSKA (reference sequence). The CDR3 sequence: CSATGVIDTEAFF. The CDR3 DNA, read in part, is TGCAGTGCTACAGGGGTGATTGACACTGAA.

With regard to this clone: The sequenced fragment ends 3 residues before the CDR3 boundary, so the rest is inferred from the germline J gene. The chain uses TRBV27 and TRBJ2-1, with a tentative D call TRBD1 (6 bases). The length of the CDR3 is 15 residues. From germline, CDR1 is MNHEY and CDR2 SMNVEV (reference sequence). The V end was cut by 2 bases, the J end by 0 bases, with 8 bases between. CDR3 sequence reads: CASSLTGSSYNEQFF. Partial CDR3 DNA: TGTGCCAGCAGTTTAACAGGGAGCTCCTACAATGAG.

A note on this clone: The CDR3 is cut off 3 residues early in the read; its end comes from the germline J gene. This chain joins TRBV20-1 and TRBJ2-2; 10 positions agree with TRBD2. Per germline, CDR1 DFQATT and CDR2 SNEGSKA (reference sequence). The CDR3 loop spans 16 amino acids. The junction had 11 bases not matched to a gene; V was cut back by 5 bases and J by 5 bases. CDR3 sequence: CSAHRRTSGLTGELFF. The sequenced part of the CDR3 DNA is TGCAGTGCTCATCGTAGGACTAGCGGATTGACCGGGGAG.

About this clone itself: The read ends 3 residues shy of where the CDR3 ends; the end is completed using the germline J gene. This rearrangement joins TRBV20-1 to TRBJ1-2, with 7 positions matching TRBD1. Germline CDR1 DFQATT, CDR2 SNEGSKA (reference sequence). The CDR3 covers 14 residues. The ends lost 0 bases at V and 7 bases at J; junction bases unmatched: 8. CDR3 DNA (partial): TGCAGTGCTAGAGATCTTCGACAGGGACCTGGC. Residues: CSARDLRQGPG. The whole CDR3 protein reads CSARDLRQGPGYTF.

Concerning this clone: The sequenced fragment ends 3 residues before the CDR3 boundary, so the rest is inferred from the germline J gene. The genes are TRBV5-1 and TRBJ2-7; 8 positions agree with TRBD1. This CDR3 comprises 15 residues. The V gene's germline CDR1 is SGHRS and CDR2 YFSETQ. V shed 0 bases and J 4 bases; nucleotides not matched to a gene: 6. The CDR3 sequence is CASSLGWTGMYEQYF. CDR3 DNA (partial): TGCGCCAGCAGCTTGGGATGGACAGGGATGTACGAG.

About this clone: The CDR3 end is not reached by the read, which stops 3 residues before it; the germline J gene fills it in. The chain couples TRBV2 to TRBJ1-1; possible D gene TRBD1, 5 bases. V lost 8 bases and J lost 2, with 27 bases in between. The germline CDR1 and CDR2 sequences are SNHLY and FYNNEI. The CDR3 consists of 18 residues. CDR3 DNA (partial): TGTGCCAGCCAACTAATAAACAGCCCTCGGGGGATAAACACTGAA. This translates into CASQLINSPRGINTE. The entire CDR3 is CASQLINSPRGINTEAFF.